This TCR beta chain was sequenced for a study of OX40 agonist ivuxolimab in advanced cancers. Sequencing was performed with immunoSEQ multiplex PCR; in TCRdb, only in-frame clones are kept and a portion is missing. Among around 60,000 clones, about 80% were seen once, and the ten largest hold about 2%. This CDR3 is built from 14 residues. Germline assignment: CDR1 SQVTM and CDR2 ANQGSEA. V lost 6 bases and J lost 0; bases outside the gene matches: 8. Study-level results: Both CD4+ and CD8+ T cell populations in blood had undergone clonal expansion by week 6 at 0.1 to 3.0 mg/kg.

Comment on this clone: Its antigen is unidentified.

This sequence originates from an adult with an advanced solid tumor such as melanoma, head and neck, liver or kidney cancer. Specimen: CD4+ or CD8+ T cells sorted from blood, collected in a trial of the OX40 agonist ivuxolimab. The chain couples TRBV29-1 to TRBJ2-7; 7 bases are shared with TRBD2. The CDR3 DNA follows: TGCAGCGTGGGGGGGACTTCGAGCTCCTACGAGCAGTACTTC. Amino acids: CSVGGTSSSYEQYF.